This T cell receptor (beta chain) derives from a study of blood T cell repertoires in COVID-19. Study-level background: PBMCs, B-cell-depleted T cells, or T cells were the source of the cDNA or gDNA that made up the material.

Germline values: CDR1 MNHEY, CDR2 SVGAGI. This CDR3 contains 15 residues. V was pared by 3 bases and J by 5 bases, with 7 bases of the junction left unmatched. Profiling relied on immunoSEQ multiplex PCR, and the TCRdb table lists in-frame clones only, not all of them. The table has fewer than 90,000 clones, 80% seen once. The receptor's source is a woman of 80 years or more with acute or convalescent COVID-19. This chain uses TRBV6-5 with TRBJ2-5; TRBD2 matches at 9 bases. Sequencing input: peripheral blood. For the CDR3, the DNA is TGTGCCAGCAGTTATAGGGGACTAGCTGGGGAGACCCAGTACTTC. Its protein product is CASSYRGLAGETQYF.